One sample yielded the 13 T cell receptor beta chains listed below, sequenced in a study of blood T cells in healthy people across ages. Together with a sample-barcoded 5' primer, a J-beta primer mix was included in a second PCR lasting about 6 to 11 cycles. TCRdb reanalysed the 5' RACE reads using MiXCR and keeps one entry per CDR3 protein. The sample records 600,000 to 650,000 distinct CDR3 sequences, 58% being singletons. The sample was blood. The receptors derive from a man aged 55 to 70 in good health.

The rearrangement links TRBV3-1 to TRBJ2-3; perhaps TRBD2 as D (6 bases). This CDR3 is 15 amino acids long. Between the trimmed V and J ends, which lost 1 base and 1 base, there was a span of 9 bases. The germline V gene has CDR1 LGHDT and CDR2 YNNKEL (reference sequence). The DNA for the CDR3 is TGTGCCAGCAGCCAAGTCCCTAGCGGCACAGATACGCAGTATTTT. The encoded protein is CASSQVPSGTDTQYF.

The chain employs TRBV7-9 and TRBJ2-5; 8 nucleotides align to TRBD2. The CDR3 loop spans 18 amino acids. Looked up from germline, CDR1 is SEHNR and CDR2 is FQNEAQ (reference sequence). Losses at the gene ends were 0 bases for V and 0 bases for J; bases not matched to a gene: 9. The CDR3 DNA is TGTGCCAGCAGCTTAGCGACGAGCGGGGGCCTTTACCAAGAGACCCAGTACTTC. Its translation is CASSLATSGGLYQETQYF.

The rearrangement uses TRBV28 and TRBJ2-7; no reliable D call. V was trimmed by 8 bases and J by 0 bases, leaving 14 bases between them. Germline loops: CDR1 MDHEN, CDR2 SYDVKM. The CDR3 is 14 amino acids. CDR3 residues: CASLGQLSSYEQYF. The CDR3 bases are TGTGCCAGCCTCGGGCAGTTAAGCTCCTACGAGCAGTACTTC.

The V gene is TRBV12-3 or TRBV12-4, the J gene TRBJ1-1; tentatively, D is TRBD1 (5 bases). V lost 7 bases and J 5 bases, leaving 17 bases between the germline ends. The CDR3 loop spans 14 amino acids. Written as DNA, the CDR3 is TGTGCCAGCACCCCCATTCAGGGATTGACTGAAGCTTTCTTT. It is translated as CASTPIQGLTEAFF.

The V gene is TRBV6-1, the J gene TRBJ2-1; D possibly corresponds to TRBD1 (6 bases). Germline V CDR1 and CDR2: MNHNS, SASEGT. The V end was cut by 4 bases, the J end by 8 bases, with 18 bases between. The CDR3 has 15 amino acids. The CDR3 DNA reads TGTGCCAGCAGTGTGGAAAACAGGGTTCGGGATGAGCAGTTCTTC. Its translation is CASSVENRVRDEQFF.

The chain has TRBV7-2 and TRBJ2-7; no clear D gene. CDR1 and CDR2 (germline): SGHTA, FQGNSA. V lost 2 bases and J 1 base, leaving 12 bases between the germline ends. CDR3 size: 15 residues. CDR3 sequence (DNA): TGTGCCAGCAGCTTAATGGGGTCTCCTTCCTACGAGCAGTACTTC. Protein sequence: CASSLMGSPSYEQYF.

The sample holds one count of this clonotype. The chain combines TRBV27 with TRBJ2-1; D not certain. Trimming removed 3 bases at V and 6 bases at J, with 12 bases between. The germline CDR1 and CDR2 sequences are MNHEY and SMNVEV (reference sequence). CDR3 length: 14 residues. The CDR3 here is CASSFRLSRNEQFF. CDR3 coding DNA: TGTGCCAGCAGTTTTCGCTTGTCCCGCAATGAGCAGTTCTTC.

This chain links TRBV5-1 with TRBJ2-7; 8 bases are a match to TRBD1. Germline CDR1 and CDR2: SGHRS and YFSETQ. The ends lost 3 bases at V and 6 bases at J; junction bases unmatched: 11. The CDR3 length is 15 residues. CDR3 protein: CASSWTDRAPSEQYF. The CDR3 bases are TGCGCCAGCAGCTGGACGGACAGGGCTCCCTCCGAGCAGTACTTC.

The chain has TRBV4-1 and TRBJ1-4; D unclear. CDR3 length: 15 residues. V was clipped by 0 bases and J by 8 bases, with 13 bases between them. From germline, CDR1 is MGHRA and CDR2 YSYEKL. The CDR3 region is CASSQDQGFSEKLFF. The CDR3 DNA is TGCGCCAGCAGCCAAGATCAAGGGTTTAGCGAAAAACTGTTTTTT.

V usage is TRBV5-5 and J usage is TRBJ2-5, with 9 bases aligning to TRBD1. V trimming: 1 base; J trimming: 4 bases; junction bases outside the gene matches: 5. This CDR3 is built from 15 residues. Germline CDR1 SGHKS, CDR2 YYEKEE (reference sequence). For the CDR3, the DNA is TGTGCCAGCAGCTTGTTTGTGGGACAGGGAGAGACCCAGTACTTC. This codes for CASSLFVGQGETQYF.

This chain joins TRBV19 and TRBJ2-4; TRBD2 matches 9 bases. The DNA end lines up better with TRBJ2-5; the J call may be wrong. Germline-derived CDR1 and CDR2 are LNHDA and SQIVND (reference sequence). The length of the CDR3 is 15 residues. This CDR3 is CASSIVRTSEETQYF. DNA for the CDR3: TGTGCCAGTAGTATAGTACGGACTAGCGAAGAGACCCAGTACTTC.

The rearrangement uses TRBV5-6 and TRBJ2-3; 8 bases map to TRBD2. From germline, CDR1 is SGHDT and CDR2 YYEEEE. This CDR3 is built from 14 residues. The V gene end was trimmed by 3 bases and the J gene end by 1 base; junction bases not matched to a gene: 1. The chain's CDR3 is CASSWGLGTDTQYF. CDR3 nucleotide sequence: TGTGCCAGCAGCTGGGGACTAGGCACAGATACGCAGTATTTT.

This chain connects TRBV16 to TRBJ1-1; D is perhaps TRBD1 (6 bases). The V end lost 2 bases, the J end lost 1 base, and 11 bases lay between the germline ends. The V gene's germline CDR1 is KGHSY and CDR2 FQNENV. CDR3 length equals 15 residues. This CDR3 reads CASSQRRGPNTEAFF. The CDR3 DNA follows: TGTGCCAGCAGCCAAAGGCGGGGGCCGAACACTGAAGCTTTCTTT. Together with reference TRBV16 and TRBJ1-1, the CDR3 gives the full variable domain: GEEVAQTPKHLVRGEGQKAKLYCAPIKGHSYVFWYQQVLKNEFKFLISFQNENVFDETGMPKERFSAKCLPNSPCSLEIQATKLEDSAVYFCASSQRRGPNTEAFFGQGTRLTVV.